A selection of T cell receptor beta chains follows, all from one sample in a study of identifying expanded T cells in peripheral blood. Method: immunoSEQ multiplex PCR; TCRdb's copy keeps in-frame clones and lacks some. The data show over 65,000 clones, with around 90% seen just once and approximately 7% held by the top ten. Source material: blood. These TCRs come from a person aged 18 to 75 in good health. The CDR3 runs from the conserved cysteine through the conserved F or W. D genes are given only for firm matches. Some rows mark clone size as missing; the rest say once, few, many or name a class of expanded clone.

V: TRBV7-8; J: TRBJ2-6; size: NA; D: NA; DNA: TGTGCCAGCAGCCTCCCACGTTTGGGCTCTGGGGCCAACGTCCTGACTTTC; CDR3: CASSLPRLGSGANVLTF
V: TRBV9; J: TRBJ1-2; size: NA; D: NA; DNA: TGTGCCAGCAGCGTACAGGCGGCCCCTAACTATGGCTACACCTTC; CDR3: CASSVQAAPNYGYTF
V: TRBV19; J: TRBJ2-7; size: NA; D: TRBD1; DNA: TGTGCCAGTAGTATCGGACAGGGGGCGGGGGAGCAGTACTTC; CDR3: CASSIGQGAGEQYF
V: TRBV2; J: TRBJ1-5; size: NA; D: NA; DNA: TGTGCCAGCAGCCCTTTACCCGGTGAGCCCCAGCATTTT; CDR3: CASSPLPGEPQHF
V: TRBV6-1; J: TRBJ1-5; size: NA; D: NA; DNA: TGTGCCAGCAGTGAACAGGGGTTCCCTCAGCCCCAGCATTTT; CDR3: CASSEQGFPQPQHF
V: TRBV9; J: TRBJ2-1; size: once; D: TRBD1; DNA: TGTGCCAGCAGCAGCCGGGACAGGGGGCACAATGAGCAGTTCTTC; CDR3: CASSSRDRGHNEQFF
V: TRBV5-6; J: TRBJ1-5; size: few; D: NA; DNA: TGTGCCAGCAGCCCAGGACCGGGCATCCCGCCCCAGCATTTT; CDR3: CASSPGPGIPPQHF
V: TRBV19; J: TRBJ2-1; size: NA; D: NA; DNA: TGTGCCAGTAGGGCCTTAGGGGGCAATGAGCAGTTCTTC; CDR3: CASRALGGNEQFF
V: TRBV4-1; J: TRBJ1-3; size: NA; D: NA; DNA: TGCGCCAGCAGCCTTGGGGGGCGGGGAAGTGGAAACACCATATATTTT; CDR3: CASSLGGRGSGNTIYF
V: TRBV9; J: TRBJ1-1; size: NA; D: NA; DNA: TGTGCCAGCAGCGTAGTTTCGGGGGCGCGCGCTTTCTTT; CDR3: CASSVVSGARAFF
V: TRBV19; J: TRBJ1-5; size: NA; D: NA; DNA: TGTGCCAGTAGCGTTGGGGGGAAAGGGAATCAGCCCCAGCATTTT; CDR3: CASSVGGKGNQPQHF
V: TRBV4-3; J: TRBJ1-1; size: NA; D: NA; DNA: TGCGCCAGCAGCCAAGATCTGTGGCATGGGTCAGGGAACACTGAAGCTTTCTTT; CDR3: CASSQDLWHGSGNTEAFF
V: TRBV5-6; J: TRBJ2-2; size: NA; D: NA; DNA: TGTGCCAGCAGCTTAGGGGAGGCCGGGGAGCTGTTTTTT; CDR3: CASSLGEAGELFF
V: TRBV7-2; J: TRBJ2-1; size: NA; D: TRBD1; DNA: TGTGCCAGCAGCTTGACAGGGTCGTTTCGGTTCTTC; CDR3: CASSLTGSFRFF
V: TRBV30; J: TRBJ1-5; size: NA; D: NA; DNA: TGTGCCTCTGGGGCGTACGGTCAGCCCCAGCATTTT; CDR3: CASGAYGQPQHF
V: TRBV19; J: TRBJ2-5; size: NA; D: TRBD2; DNA: TGTGCCAGTAACCCCGCGGGAGGGGGGGACCAAGAGACCCAGTACTTC; CDR3: CASNPAGGGDQETQYF
V: TRBV5-1; J: TRBJ2-6; size: NA; D: NA; DNA: TGCGCCAGCAGCTACGGGACCTCTGCTGGGGCCAACGTCCTGACTTTC; CDR3: CASSYGTSAGANVLTF
V: TRBV5-6; J: TRBJ1-1; size: NA; D: NA; DNA: TGTGCCAGCAGCTTGGGGGACATGGGGCGTAAAGCTTTCTTT; CDR3: CASSLGDMGRKAFF
V: TRBV5-4; J: TRBJ1-4; size: NA; D: NA; DNA: TGTGCCAGCAGCCCTGGGACGGTCTCTAATGAAAAACTGTTTTTT; CDR3: CASSPGTVSNEKLFF
V: TRBV10-3; J: TRBJ2-5; size: NA; D: TRBD1; DNA: TGTGCCATCAGCCAGGGGGCCAACCAAGAGACCCAGTACTTC; CDR3: CAISQGANQETQYF
V: TRBV11-2; J: TRBJ1-4; size: once; D: NA; DNA: TGTGCCAGCAGCCCCCGGTTGGAGGTAGCTAATGAAAAACTGTTTTTT; CDR3: CASSPRLEVANEKLFF
V: TRBV7-2; J: TRBJ1-1; size: NA; D: TRBD1; DNA: TGTGCCAGCATATCCGTTGAACAGGGGGTATGGACTGAAGCTTTCTTT; CDR3: CASISVEQGVWTEAFF
V: TRBV9; J: TRBJ2-5; size: NA; D: TRBD1; DNA: TGTGCCAGCAGCGGGCCCCCGAGACAGGGAATCGAGACCCAGTACTTC; CDR3: CASSGPPRQGIETQYF
V: TRBV4-1; J: TRBJ1-1; size: NA; D: NA; DNA: TGCGCCAGCAGCCCCGTCGGGAACACTGAAGCTTTCTTT; CDR3: CASSPVGNTEAFF
V: TRBV4-1; J: TRBJ1-2; size: NA; D: NA; DNA: TGCGCCAGCCAAGGGGTTCTGACAGAAAGAACCTATGGCTACACCTTC; CDR3: CASQGVLTERTYGYTF
V: TRBV19; J: TRBJ1-1; size: NA; D: NA; DNA: TGTGCCAGTAGCCCCCGTGGCAGGGTGAACACTGAAGCTTTCTTT; CDR3: CASSPRGRVNTEAFF
V: TRBV19; J: TRBJ1-5; size: NA; D: NA; DNA: TGTGCCAGTAGTATATCGGGGGCCGACAATCAGCCCCAGCATTTT; CDR3: CASSISGADNQPQHF
V: TRBV14; J: TRBJ2-7; size: NA; D: NA; DNA: TGTGCCAGCAGCCGCACCACCCGAACGGGAGAGCAGTACTTC; CDR3: CASSRTTRTGEQYF
V: TRBV11-2; J: TRBJ2-3; size: NA; D: NA; DNA: TGTGCCAGCAGGCTGTACGGCACAGATACGCAGTATTTT; CDR3: CASRLYGTDTQYF
V: TRBV27; J: TRBJ1-6; size: NA; D: NA; DNA: TGTGCCAGCAGCCCCACAGGGCTCCCGTCACCCCTCCACTTT; CDR3: CASSPTGLPSPLHF
V: TRBV2; J: TRBJ1-1; size: NA; D: NA; DNA: TGTGCCAGCAGGAAAAACGAAAACCCGAACACTGAAGCTTTCTTT; CDR3: CASRKNENPNTEAFF
V: TRBV7-8; J: TRBJ2-1; size: NA; D: NA; DNA: TGTGCCAGCAGCTTAGCAGGGCTTGATCTCAATGAGCAGTTCTTC; CDR3: CASSLAGLDLNEQFF
V: TRBV19; J: TRBJ1-2; size: NA; D: TRBD1; DNA: TGTGCCAGTAGTCCGGGGGACAGGATAAATGGCTACACCTTC; CDR3: CASSPGDRINGYTF
V: TRBV2; J: TRBJ1-6; size: NA; D: NA; DNA: TGTGCCAGCAGTGTCAACAGGGTGAATTCACCCCTCCACTTT; CDR3: CASSVNRVNSPLHF
V: TRBV4-3; J: TRBJ1-2; size: NA; D: TRBD1; DNA: TGCGCCAGCAGCCTATACCCCGGGACAGCTAACTATGGCTACACCTTC; CDR3: CASSLYPGTANYGYTF
V: TRBV11-2; J: TRBJ1-1; size: NA; D: NA; DNA: TGTGCCAGCAGCCCCCTAATGGGTAGGGGCACTGAAGCTTTCTTT; CDR3: CASSPLMGRGTEAFF
V: TRBV18; J: TRBJ2-3; size: NA; D: NA; DNA: TGTGCCAGCTCACCACTCTCCCAGGGATACACAGATACGCAGTATTTT; CDR3: CASSPLSQGYTDTQYF
V: TRBV29-1; J: TRBJ1-1; size: NA; D: NA; DNA: TGCAGCGTTGAGAATCGCCAGAGGACTTTCTTT; CDR3: CSVENRQRTFF
V: TRBV19; J: TRBJ1-6; size: NA; D: NA; DNA: TGTGCCAGTAGTATTCGAGGCGCCTATAATTCACCCCTCCACTTT; CDR3: CASSIRGAYNSPLHF
V: TRBV19; J: TRBJ2-1; size: few; D: TRBD1; DNA: TGTGCCAGTAGTCCAGGACAGGGAGGCGGCGGTGAGCAGTTCTTC; CDR3: CASSPGQGGGGEQFF
V: TRBV29-1; J: TRBJ1-2; size: NA; D: NA; DNA: TGCAGCGCATCACAGGGAGATGACTATGGCTACACCTTC; CDR3: CSASQGDDYGYTF
V: TRBV11-2; J: TRBJ2-5; size: NA; D: TRBD2; DNA: TGTGCCAGCAGCTTCGGTAGCGGGGGAGGCCAAGAGACCCAGTACTTC; CDR3: CASSFGSGGGQETQYF
V: TRBV4-1; J: TRBJ1-4; size: NA; D: NA; DNA: TGCGCCAGCAGCCAAGATCCGCCGGGCGGAGCTAATGAAAAACTGTTTTTT; CDR3: CASSQDPPGGANEKLFF
V: TRBV7-4; J: TRBJ2-5; size: NA; D: NA; DNA: TGTGCCAGCAGTCATCGTCGGGGGTGCGGGGAGACCCAGTACTTC; CDR3: CASSHRRGCGETQYF
V: TRBV6-4; J: TRBJ1-2; size: NA; D: NA; DNA: TGTGCCAGCAGTGAGAGTGAGGTTCAGCTAGCTAACTATGGCTACACCTTC; CDR3: CASSESEVQLANYGYTF
V: TRBV27; J: TRBJ2-7; size: NA; D: NA; DNA: TGTGCCAGCAGTGGGGTCTCATACGAGCAGTACTTC; CDR3: CASSGVSYEQYF
V: TRBV19; J: TRBJ1-1; size: NA; D: NA; DNA: TGTGCCAGTACCCCCCCCGGGCGTTTCGGGACTTTCTTT; CDR3: CASTPPGRFGTFF
V: TRBV25-1; J: TRBJ2-1; size: NA; D: NA; DNA: TGTGCCAGCAGTGAATGGAACAATGAGCAGTTCTTC; CDR3: CASSEWNNEQFF
V: TRBV5-4; J: TRBJ2-7; size: NA; D: NA; DNA: TGTGCCAGCAGCCTGGGGAACTCTCCAACCTACGAGCAGTACTTC; CDR3: CASSLGNSPTYEQYF
V: TRBV29-1; J: TRBJ1-2; size: NA; D: NA; DNA: TGCAGCGTGCAGCTCCGGGACATTATCGATGGCTACACCTTC; CDR3: CSVQLRDIIDGYTF
V: TRBV5-5; J: TRBJ2-6; size: NA; D: NA; DNA: TGTGCCAGCAGCCGGAGTCTCTCTGGGGCCAACGTCCTGACTTTC; CDR3: CASSRSLSGANVLTF
V: TRBV5-1; J: TRBJ2-7; size: NA; D: TRBD1; DNA: TGCGCCAGCAGTAGGGACAGGGGAAACGAGCAGTACTTC; CDR3: CASSRDRGNEQYF
V: TRBV2; J: TRBJ2-7; size: NA; D: NA; DNA: TGTGCCAGCAGTGAACAGCAGTTTTCAAAGCAGTACTTC; CDR3: CASSEQQFSKQYF
V: TRBV19; J: TRBJ1-1; size: few; D: TRBD1; DNA: TGTGCCAGTAGTGTCAACAGGGGCACTGAAGCTTTCTTT; CDR3: CASSVNRGTEAFF
V: TRBV30; J: TRBJ1-4; size: NA; D: NA; DNA: TGTGCCTGGAGTCAAATGGACAGACCTAATGAAAAACTGTTTTTT; CDR3: CAWSQMDRPNEKLFF
V: TRBV11-2; J: TRBJ2-7; size: NA; D: TRBD2; DNA: TGTGCCAGCAGCTTAGGTCTAGCGGGGACCTCCTACGAGCAGTACTTC; CDR3: CASSLGLAGTSYEQYF
V: TRBV18; J: TRBJ1-2; size: NA; D: NA; DNA: TGTGCCAGCTCACCACCGACGGGAGGGGCCTATGGCTACACCTTC; CDR3: CASSPPTGGAYGYTF
V: TRBV4-3; J: TRBJ2-7; size: NA; D: TRBD2; DNA: TGCGCCAGCAGCGAAACTAGCGGGAGGGCCTACGAGCAGTACTTC; CDR3: CASSETSGRAYEQYF